This is a list of T cell receptor beta chains from one sample in a study of T cell changes during pregnancy in multiple sclerosis. Sequenced by immunoSEQ multiplex PCR; TCRdb stores in-frame clones only, minus some. The table lists about 59,000 clones, 80% to 95% of them singletons, with less than 3% in the top ten. The sample was peripheral blood, taken in the third trimester of pregnancy. These receptors all stem from a female donor in good health, enrolled as a control in a pregnancy study. Both conserved end residues are trimmed from each CDR3. Fields, in order: J gene, V gene, CDR3 protein.

>TRBJ1-2|TRBV19
ASSRGTGYGYT
>TRBJ1-1|TRBV6-5
ASSLWRAGVAF
>TRBJ1-2|TRBV11-3
ASSLESGAPLYGYT
>TRBJ2-1|TRBV10-3
AISASGPYNEQF
>TRBJ2-5|TRBV7-2
ASSLKDSKETQY
>TRBJ1-5|TRBV4-1
ASSQEGQGLNQPQH
>TRBJ1-2|TRBV2
ASPGRGADYGYT
>TRBJ1-5|TRBV7-8
ASSQTGGFGQPQH
>TRBJ1-2|TRBV19
ASTKETAVYGYT
>TRBJ2-2|TRBV11-1
ASSLGRGTGELF
>TRBJ1-5|TRBV5-5
ASSQTGNQPQH
>TRBJ1-2|TRBV29-1
SVEYGLGLGYT
>TRBJ1-1|TRBV7-2
ASSQGARTEAF
>TRBJ1-5|TRBV27
ASSFRGGNQPQH
>TRBJ2-2|TRBV30
AWSLVGGARTGELF
>TRBJ2-7|TRBV28
ASRTRQGASYEQY
>TRBJ1-1|TRBV6-1
ASSTGEDTGEAF
>TRBJ2-1|TRBV2
ASRQRENLEQF
>TRBJ2-7|TRBV7-2
ASSRRDRTYEQY
>TRBJ1-1|TRBV6-5
ASRQGVGTEAF
>TRBJ2-3|TRBV13
ASSSAGGQADTQY
>TRBJ2-6|TRBV7-2
ASKQGGGANVLT
>TRBJ2-3|TRBV28
ASSPNNRDPTDTQY
>TRBJ1-6|TRBV27
ASGYLQGGQGMNSPLH
>TRBJ1-3|TRBV4-3
ASSQDPQQGSGNTIY
>TRBJ2-7|TRBV29-1
SVLGIAGVAAYEQY
>TRBJ1-5|TRBV2
ASSSGTGGGQPQH
>TRBJ1-1|TRBV28
ASKMTGKNTEAF
>TRBJ2-2|TRBV18
ASSYGQGNTGELF
>TRBJ2-1|TRBV5-6
ASSLTSGYNEQF
>TRBJ2-5|TRBV27
ASSSGTGGETQY
>TRBJ2-1|TRBV6-5
ASSYLTSGGGNEQF
>TRBJ2-6|TRBV10-3
AISPESSGANVLT
>TRBJ2-1|TRBV7-9
ASSLGTSGDQF
>TRBJ2-1|TRBV27
ASSATLAGSYNEQF